The entry below gives a single T cell receptor (beta chain) sequence along with its context. Its antigen is unidentified. Sample time point: peripheral blood 6 weeks after treatment start. Every PCR got spiked synthetic TCR analog templates. Sequencing used immunoSEQ multiplex PCR; TCRdb keeps in-frame clones, though not all of them. The table has some 48,000 clones, 86% seen once; the top ten hold about 9.4%. The data belong to a study of PD-L1 blockade in urothelial cancer. Regarding the study as a whole: Below-median pretreatment blood TCR clonality predicted better survival. Clones that were tumor-associated expanded more in the blood of durable-benefit patients at 3 weeks.

Trimming at V came to 5 bases and at J to 5 bases, leaving 10 bases not matched to a gene. Germline V gene data show CDR1 as SGHAT and CDR2 as FQNNGV. The CDR3 has 15 amino acids. This clonotype originated in a man in his fifties or sixties with urothelial cancer. Sequences were derived from PBMCs, sampled around atezolizumab (anti-PD-L1) treatment. The chain carries TRBV11-2 and TRBJ2-7; TRBD2 matches 9 bases. In nucleotides, the CDR3 is TGTGCCAGCAGCCTCCGGGGCGGGGGGGCCAACGAGCAGTACTTC. Translated, it gives CASSLRGGGANEQYF.